The 11 T cell receptor beta chains given below trace back to one sample, sequenced in a study of untreated major depressive disorder. This table comes from immunoSEQ multiplex PCR, and its TCRdb copy is limited to in-frame clones, with some not included. The data contain more than 20,000 clones, 90% to 95% of them singletons. Sequenced sample: CD4+ T cells from PBMCs. The receptors derive from a young man in good health.

The chain carries TRBV10-3 and TRBJ1-1, with TRBD1 as a possible D gene (6 bases). CDR1 and CDR2 from the germline V gene are ENHRY and SYGVKD. Between the trimmed V and J ends, which lost 3 bases and 6 bases, there was a span of 17 bases. This CDR3 has 15 residues. In DNA, the CDR3 is TGTGCCATCAGTGATAGAACAGGGAGGTTCCCTGAAGCTTTCTTT. It is translated as CAISDRTGRFPEAFF.

V gene TRBV5-1 combines with J gene TRBJ2-7, with D possibly TRBD2 on 5 matching bases. V was trimmed by 1 base and J by 2 bases, leaving 7 bases between them. The CDR3 has 13 amino acids. Germline V gene data show CDR1 as SGHRS and CDR2 as YFSETQ. CDR3 protein: CASSLTSPYEQYF. The CDR3 DNA reads as TGCGCCAGCAGCTTGACTAGTCCCTACGAGCAGTACTTC.

The V call is TRBV27, the J call TRBJ2-3, with a tentative D call TRBD2 (5 bases). CDR1 is MNHEY, CDR2 SMNVEV, per germline (reference sequence). This CDR3 region has 15 residues. Trimming stripped 2 bases from V and 0 bases from J, with 9 bases between. The DNA for the CDR3 is TGTGCCAGCAGTTTACAGCGGTCTAGCACAGATACGCAGTATTTT. It translates to CASSLQRSSTDTQYF.

The chain joins TRBV7-9 to TRBJ2-3; D gene ambiguous. The V end lost 5 bases, the J end lost 0 bases, and 6 bases lay between the germline ends. Germline V CDR1 and CDR2: SEHNR, FQNEAQ (reference sequence). This CDR3 contains 13 residues. In nucleotides, the CDR3 is TGTGCCAGCAGCCTCCTGAGCACAGATACGCAGTATTTT. The encoded protein is CASSLLSTDTQYF.

This chain links TRBV7-9 with TRBJ2-5; D is ambiguous. Germline-derived CDR1 and CDR2 are SEHNR and FQNEAQ (reference sequence). V was trimmed by 5 bases and J by 5 bases, leaving 9 bases between them. The CDR3 has 12 residues. In DNA form, the CDR3 reads TGTGCCAGCAGCCCGTTACGGGAGACCCAGTACTTC. It is translated as CASSPLRETQYF.

The chain links TRBV5-1 to TRBJ2-2, with a weak D call TRBD1 (7 bases). V gave up 4 bases and J gave up 4 bases, with 17 bases separating them. This CDR3 is 16 amino acids long. Looked up from germline, CDR1 is SGHRS and CDR2 is YFSETQ. This CDR3 reads CASSQVIQGGTGELFF. For the CDR3, the DNA is TGCGCCAGCAGCCAAGTGATTCAGGGGGGCACCGGGGAGCTGTTTTTT.

The chain uses TRBV25-1 and TRBJ1-2; no clear D. Germline lookup yields CDR1 MGHDK and CDR2 SYGVNS. V lost 1 base and J 6 bases, leaving 12 bases between the germline ends. This CDR3 is 14 amino acids long. The CDR3 nucleotides read TGTGCCAGCAGTGAATTGGGGTTAAGGGATGGCTACACCTTC. Amino acid sequence: CASSELGLRDGYTF.

This clone was recorded once. The chain couples TRBV6-5 to TRBJ2-1, with TRBD1 matching over 9 bases. Germline lookup yields CDR1 MNHEY and CDR2 SVGAGI. The CDR3 runs 15 residues. Trimming cost V 2 bases and J 5 bases; bases outside gene matches: 4. CDR3 region: CASSYGDRDDNEQFF. In DNA, the CDR3 is TGTGCCAGCAGTTACGGGGACAGGGATGACAATGAGCAGTTCTTC.

The chain uses TRBV5-1 and TRBJ1-2; D is undetermined. The V end was cut by 0 bases, the J end by 5 bases, with 8 bases between. From germline, CDR1 is SGHRS and CDR2 YFSETQ. The CDR3 length is 13 residues. The CDR3 DNA follows: TGCGCCAGCAGCTTGGAGGCAGTTTATGGCTACACCTTC. Translating it yields CASSLEAVYGYTF.

V and J are TRBV7-9 and TRBJ1-2; TRBD1 is a possible D gene (5 bases). The ends were cut back, 0 bases at V and 2 bases at J, with 7 bases in the middle. The CDR3 consists of 14 residues. The germline V gene encodes CDR1 SEHNR and CDR2 FQNEAQ (reference sequence). The CDR3: CASSLASGNYGYTF. CDR3 DNA sequence: TGTGCCAGCAGCTTAGCGTCAGGGAACTATGGCTACACCTTC.

The V and J genes are TRBV5-5 and TRBJ1-2; tentatively, D is TRBD1 (5 bases). The CDR3 sequence is 16 residues long. Trimming took off 3 bases at V and 3 bases at J, with 18 bases between the two ends. The germline V gene encodes CDR1 SGHKS and CDR2 YYEKEE (reference sequence). The CDR3 sequence: CASSSTGGGEYYGYTF. In nucleotides, the CDR3 is TGTGCCAGCAGCTCTACGGGGGGAGGAGAATACTATGGCTACACCTTC.